The entry that follows covers one T cell receptor (beta chain) sequence. These data are taken from a study of blood T cells in healthy people across ages. Through a sample-barcoded 5' primer and a J-beta primer mix, a second PCR was run for about 6 to 11 cycles. Using its own MiXCR run on the 5' RACE reads, TCRdb lists one record per CDR3 protein. Among around 870,000 distinct CDR3 sequences, more than 25% were seen once, and the ten largest hold around a sixth. This CDR3 comprises 14 residues. The germline V gene has CDR1 LGHDT and CDR2 YNNKEL (reference sequence). V was shortened by 6 bases and J by 6 bases, with 12 bases between the two germline ends.

The chain has TRBV3-1 and TRBJ1-6, with D uncertain. This TCR derives from a woman of 80 years or more in good health. Specimen: blood. The CDR3 region has the DNA TGTGCCAGCAGTCAGAGGGAGTTTAATTCACCCCTCCACTTT. This gives the protein CASSQREFNSPLHF. Together with reference TRBV3-1 and TRBJ1-6, the CDR3 gives the full variable domain: DTAVSQTPKYLVTQMGNDKSIKCEQNLGHDTMYWYKQDSKKFLKIMFSYNNKELIINETVPNRFSPKSPDKAHLNLHINSLELGDSAVYFCASSQREFNSPLHFGNGTRLTVT.